Listed here are 16 T cell receptor beta chains from one sample, sequenced in a study of T cell responses to AZD1222 COVID-19 vaccine. Assay: immunoSEQ multiplex PCR; the TCRdb copy retains only in-frame clones and omits some. The table includes 98,000 or so clones, roughly 86% detected once. The starting material was peripheral blood, obtained on day 0 of AZD1222 vaccination. All receptors come from an adult in good health.

The chain employs TRBV18 and TRBJ1-5; D is ambiguous. Trimming stripped 0 bases from V and 0 bases from J, with 9 bases between. CDR1 and CDR2 from the germline V gene are KGHSH and LQKENI. The CDR3 length is 16 residues. CDR3 coding DNA: TGTGCCAGCTCACCACCGCCGGGGAATAGCAATCAGCCCCAGCATTTT. Protein sequence: CASSPPPGNSNQPQHF.

The rearrangement links TRBV18 to TRBJ2-2; 10 bases fit TRBD2. J was trimmed by 6 bases and V by 2 bases; bases with no gene match: 6. Per the germline V gene, CDR1 is KGHSH and CDR2 is LQKENI. This CDR3 contains 16 residues. The CDR3 DNA sequence: TGTGCCAGCTCACCATACCAGCGGGGGGGCGCCGGGGAGCTGTTTTTT. Residues: CASSPYQRGGAGELFF.

The chain recombines TRBV5-4 with TRBJ1-5; D possibly corresponds to TRBD1 (5 bases). V was shortened by 3 bases and J by 6 bases, with 16 bases between the two germline ends. CDR3 length: 15 amino acids. Germline V gene lookup returns CDR1 SGHNT and CDR2 YYREEE (reference sequence). This CDR3 is CASSYDPGSGQPQHF. The CDR3 DNA reads TGTGCCAGCAGCTATGATCCAGGGTCGGGTCAGCCCCAGCATTTT.

The chain couples TRBV5-4 to TRBJ2-3; D is ambiguous. The length of the CDR3 is 14 residues. V was cut by 3 bases and J by 2 bases, with 10 bases left in between. CDR1 is SGHNT, CDR2 YYREEE, per germline (reference sequence). CDR3: CASSSWGNTDTQYF. DNA for the CDR3: TGTGCCAGCAGCTCCTGGGGTAACACAGATACGCAGTATTTT.

The chain employs TRBV28 and TRBJ1-2; 9 bases map to TRBD1. This CDR3 spans 13 amino acids. With 4 bases clipped from V and 5 bases from J, the junction kept 2 bases outside the gene matches. Germline lookup yields CDR1 MDHEN and CDR2 SYDVKM. The CDR3 protein is CASSWGQGYGYTF. In DNA form, the CDR3 reads TGTGCCAGCAGTTGGGGACAGGGTTATGGCTACACCTTC.

This chain connects TRBV11-2 to TRBJ1-3; TRBD1 aligns across 11 bases. Trimming took 5 bases from V and 5 from J; bases not matched to a gene: 8. This CDR3 has 16 amino acids. Germline-derived CDR1 and CDR2 are SGHAT and FQNNGV. CDR3 DNA: TGTGCCAGCAGCCAATTCGGACAGGGGGCAAGAAACACCATATATTTT. As protein: CASSQFGQGARNTIYF.

The rearrangement uses TRBV30 and TRBJ1-1, with D uncertain. The CDR3 has 13 amino acids. Germline V gene sequence: CDR1 GTSNPN, CDR2 SVGIG (reference sequence). Deletions cut 5 bases from V and 6 bases from J, with 16 bases between. The CDR3: CAWGATRVAEAFF. DNA for the CDR3: TGTGCCTGGGGAGCCACTAGGGTAGCTGAAGCTTTCTTT.

The chain uses TRBV5-1 and TRBJ1-2; D unclear. V shed 0 bases and J shed 3 bases, with 6 bases lying between them. The CDR3 sequence is 13 residues long. Germline CDR1 and CDR2: SGHRS and YFSETQ. Here the CDR3 reads CASSLAPHYGYTF. In DNA, the CDR3 is TGCGCCAGCAGCTTGGCACCCCACTATGGCTACACCTTC. Looking up the rest from reference TRBV5-1 and TRBJ1-2 gives the full variable domain: KAGVTQTPRYLIKTRGQQVTLSCSPISGHRSVSWYQQTPGQGLQFLFEYFSETQRNKGNFPGRFSGRQFSNSRSEMNVSTLELGDSALYLCASSLAPHYGYTFGSGTRLTVV.

This clone was observed a few times. This sequence joins TRBV25-1 and TRBJ1-4; 11 nucleotides align to TRBD1. CDR1 and CDR2 from the germline V gene are MGHDK and SYGVNS. After removal of 6 bases from V and 9 bases from J, the junction contained 9 bases not matched to a gene. This CDR3 has 15 residues. In DNA, the CDR3 is TGTGCCAGCAGGACCCCGGGGACAGGGGGTCAAAAACTGTTTTTT. It codes for CASRTPGTGGQKLFF.

The gene calls are TRBV10-3 and TRBJ2-7; D is perhaps TRBD1 or TRBD2 (5 bases each). The germline V and J ends were trimmed by 8 bases and 5 bases, with 16 bases remaining between them. Germline lookup yields CDR1 ENHRY and CDR2 SYGVKD. The CDR3 loop spans 13 amino acids. CDR3 in DNA: TGTGCCATCTGGGACCCGGGGTGGGACGAGCAGTACTTC. This encodes CAIWDPGWDEQYF.

In its sample, this clone was seen once. The rearrangement uses TRBV5-1 and TRBJ2-7; perhaps TRBD2 as D (6 bases). Trimming shortened V by 0 bases and J by 7 bases, and 14 bases separated the two germline ends. The CDR3 totals 14 residues. Germline assignment: CDR1 SGHRS and CDR2 YFSETQ. The CDR3 sequence is CASSLAPQEGEQYF. CDR3 coding DNA: TGCGCCAGCAGCTTGGCCCCGCAGGAGGGGGAGCAGTACTTC.

This chain joins TRBV6-4 and TRBJ1-4; 9 nucleotides align to TRBD1. With V trimmed by 8 bases and J by 4 bases, 2 bases remained unmatched. Germline values: CDR1 MRHNA, CDR2 SNTAGT. The CDR3 covers 13 residues. CDR3 DNA sequence: TGTGCCAGCGGGACAGGGAATAATGAAAAACTGTTTTTT. This codes for CASGTGNNEKLFF.

CDR3 in DNA: TGTGCCAGCAGTGAGTGGGGACAGGGGGCTAGTGAAGCTTTCTTT. It encodes CASSEWGQGASEAFF. The gene calls are TRBV6-1 and TRBJ1-1; 12 nucleotides match TRBD1. CDR3 length: 15 residues. Germline V lookup: CDR1 MNHNS, CDR2 SASEGT. V trimming: 3 bases; J trimming: 7 bases; junction bases outside the gene matches: 6.

DNA of the CDR3: TGTGCCAGCAGCGTACCTACTACAGGGGGCTATAATTCACCCCTCCACTTT. Translated: CASSVPTTGGYNSPLHF. The genes are TRBV9 and TRBJ1-6; 8 positions agree with TRBD1. Germline lookup yields CDR1 SGDLS and CDR2 YYNGEE. This CDR3 is built from 17 residues. V shed 1 base and J 3 bases; nucleotides not matched to a gene: 6. Based on the CDR3 plus reference TRBV9 and TRBJ1-6, the full variable domain is DSGVTQTPKHLITATGQRVTLRCSPRSGDLSVYWYQQSLDQGLQFLIQYYNGEERAKGNILERFSAQQFPDLHSELNLSSLELGDSALYFCASSVPTTGGYNSPLHFGNGTRLTVT.

This clone was seen only a few times. The chain has TRBV18 and TRBJ1-1, with TRBD1 identical over 9 bases. Looked up from germline, CDR1 is KGHSH and CDR2 is LQKENI. The CDR3 is made up of 15 amino acids. Trimming cost V 3 bases and J 5 bases; bases outside gene matches: 7. The CDR3 DNA reads as TGTGCCAGCTCACCTCAAGCGGACAGGGGAACTGAAGCTTTCTTT. It specifies CASSPQADRGTEAFF.

This clone was recorded once. This rearrangement joins TRBV18 to TRBJ2-1; tentative D call: TRBD2 (5 bases). Germline CDR1 and CDR2: KGHSH and LQKENI. The CDR3 covers 13 residues. Trimming left V 3 bases short and J 8 bases short, with 11 bases between. In DNA form, the CDR3 reads TGTGCCAGCTCACCCCTTAGGGAGCATGAGCAGTTCTTC. Translated, it gives CASSPLREHEQFF.